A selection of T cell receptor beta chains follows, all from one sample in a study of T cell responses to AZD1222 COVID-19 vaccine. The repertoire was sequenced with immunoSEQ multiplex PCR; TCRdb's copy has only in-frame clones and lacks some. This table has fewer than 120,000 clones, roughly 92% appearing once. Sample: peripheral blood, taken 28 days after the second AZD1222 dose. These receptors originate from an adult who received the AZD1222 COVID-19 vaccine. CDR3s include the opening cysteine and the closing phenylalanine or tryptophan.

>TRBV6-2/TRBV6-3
CASSYRDYNEQFF
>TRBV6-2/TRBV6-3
CASSYSGSYGYTF
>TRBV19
CAIGDNSNTGELFF
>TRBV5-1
CASSLGQGRDTIYF
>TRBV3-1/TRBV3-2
CASSQDTGGNTEAFF
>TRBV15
CATSRERGYGYTF
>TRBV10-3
CAISGKGGRYEQYF
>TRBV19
CASSIDGGPYEQYF
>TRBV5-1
CASSSGTAETQYF
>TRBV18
CASSLDRATDTQYF
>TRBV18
CASSPETDEAFF
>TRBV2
CASRPHRLTQETQYF
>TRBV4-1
CASSRDTWDGNEKLFF
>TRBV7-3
CASSTRSGELFF
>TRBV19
CASSYKVYSTDPYNEQFF
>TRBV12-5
CASGSTGSAYNSPLHF
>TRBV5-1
CASSLGDTQYF
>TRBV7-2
CASSYIRQGELFF
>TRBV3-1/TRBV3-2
CASSQVRNGELFF
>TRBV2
CASSVDRDEQYF
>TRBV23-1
CASSQRRATKNIQYF
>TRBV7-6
CASSWRQGAYEQYF
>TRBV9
CASTTTGGSREKLFF
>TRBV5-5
CASSGQGEQPQHF